This passage covers 24 T cell receptor beta chains from one sample sequenced in a study of T cell clonality in common variable immunodeficiency. The data were produced by immunoSEQ multiplex PCR, yet TCRdb's version contains in-frame clones alone and is incomplete. Sampling found roughly 51,000 clones, none seen once. The sample consisted of peripheral blood mononuclear cells. The receptors shown here come from a person aged 18 to 70 in good health.

This clone appeared many times. The read stops 3 residues short of the end of the CDR3; the missing end is completed from the germline J gene. J is TRBJ2-5 and V is TRBV30, with D perhaps TRBD2 (6 bases). The CDR3 spans 14 residues. Trimming removed 3 bases from V and 3 bases from J, with 14 bases in between. Germline values: CDR1 GTSNPN, CDR2 SVGIG (reference sequence). The DNA read from the CDR3 is TGTGCCTGGAGCCGGGGACTGTGGGAAGAGACC. Translated, it gives CAWSRGLWEET. The entire CDR3 sequence reads CAWSRGLWEETQYF. Looking up the rest from reference TRBV30 and TRBJ2-5 gives the full variable domain: SQTIHQWPATLVQPVGSPLSLECTVEGTSNPNLYWYRQAAGRGLQLLFYSVGIGQISSEVPQNLSASRPQDRQFILSSKKLLLSDSGFYLCAWSRGLWEETQYFGPGTRLLVL.

At least ten counts were recorded for this clone. The CDR3 is cut off 3 residues early in the read; its end comes from the germline J gene. Distinct nucleotide sequences in the sample also encode this CDR3. This chain connects TRBV11-2 to TRBJ2-3; D gene unclear. The V and J ends lost 1 base and 5 bases respectively, with 4 bases between them. Looked up from germline, CDR1 is SGHAT and CDR2 is FQNNGV. The CDR3 covers 12 residues. CDR3 sequence: CASSLAGDTQYF. Partial CDR3 DNA: TGTGCCAGCAGCTTAGCCGGAGATACG.

As to this clone: Coverage ceases 3 residues before the CDR3 finishes, and the germline J gene fills in the end. The chain links TRBV20-1 to TRBJ2-5; 7 bases map to TRBD2. V gave up 3 bases and J gave up 4 bases; unmatched junction bases: 8. The CDR3 sequence is 14 residues long. Germline CDR1 is DFQATT and CDR2 is SNEGSKA (reference sequence). The CDR3 here is CSASSVAGPETQYF. Partial CDR3 DNA: TGCAGTGCTAGTTCGGTAGCGGGCCCAGAGACC.

This clone occurred many times. The CDR3 extends 3 residues past the end of the read, so its final part is completed from the germline J gene. The chain is built from TRBV9 and TRBJ2-7; TRBD1 aligns across 7 bases. The junction had 12 bases not matched to a gene; V was cut back by 3 bases and J by 6 bases. Germline CDR1 and CDR2: SGDLS and YYNGEE. The CDR3 loop spans 15 amino acids. The chain's CDR3 is CASSAQPTGDAEQYF. CDR3 DNA, as far as it was read: TGTGCCAGCAGCGCTCAACCCACAGGGGACGCCGAG. The whole variable domain, filled in from reference TRBV9 and TRBJ2-7, reads DSGVTQTPKHLITATGQRVTLRCSPRSGDLSVYWYQQSLDQGLQFLIQYYNGEERAKGNILERFSAQQFPDLHSELNLSSLELGDSALYFCASSAQPTGDAEQYFGPGTRLTVT.

This clone was recorded at least ten times. The read finishes 3 residues shy of the CDR3 end, and the germline J gene is used to complete it. V gene TRBV5-4 combines with J gene TRBJ1-1; TRBD1 matches at 9 bases. CDR3 length: 14 amino acids. After removal of 5 bases from V and 5 bases from J, the junction contained 7 bases not matched to a gene. From germline, CDR1 is SGHNT and CDR2 YYREEE (reference sequence). The DNA read from the CDR3 is TGTGCCAGCAGTTATACAGGGGGCCGGACTGAA. It translates to CASSYTGGRTE. The complete CDR3 sequence is CASSYTGGRTEAFF.

This clone was detected many times. The CDR3 end lies 3 residues beyond the end of the read and is filled in from the germline J gene. This chain joins TRBV5-1 and TRBJ2-1; no firm D call. This CDR3 is 13 amino acids long. The ends were cut back, 1 base at V and 6 bases at J, with 8 bases in the middle. Germline loops: CDR1 SGHRS, CDR2 YFSETQ. Incomplete CDR3 DNA: TGCGCCAGCAGCTTGTCTAGAGGCAATGAG. Amino acids: CASSLSRGNE. The whole CDR3 protein is CASSLSRGNEQFF.

This clone was observed at least ten times. The missing CDR3 end, 3 residues past where the read stops, is filled in from the germline J gene. This chain links TRBV20-1 with TRBJ1-6, with TRBD1 matching over 9 bases. CDR3 size: 16 residues. J lost 3 bases, V lost 6 bases, and 9 bases had no gene match. Per germline, CDR1 DFQATT and CDR2 SNEGSKA (reference sequence). This CDR3 reads CSAVGQGDLYNSPLHF. The CDR3 DNA, read in part, is TGCAGTGCGGTGGGACAGGGAGACCTCTATAATTCACCC.

This clone was counted many times. The read finishes 3 residues shy of the CDR3 end, and the germline J gene is used to complete it. The chain links TRBV5-1 to TRBJ1-1; 8 bases align to TRBD1. Germline V gene lookup returns CDR1 SGHRS and CDR2 YFSETQ. The CDR3 length is 15 residues. The V segment lost 4 bases and the J segment 1 base; nucleotides outside the gene matches: 6. This CDR3 reads CASSGTGGRNTEAFF. The covered CDR3 bases are TGCGCCAGCAGCGGAACAGGGGGTAGGAACACTGAA.

This clone came up many times. The read ends 3 residues shy of where the CDR3 ends; the end is completed using the germline J gene. The chain couples TRBV20-1 to TRBJ2-5; D possibly corresponds to TRBD2 (5 bases). V was pared by 5 bases and J by 2 bases, with 18 bases between. The CDR3 is 15 amino acids. Germline loops: CDR1 DFQATT, CDR2 SNEGSKA (reference sequence). CDR3 protein: CSADLSDYLQETQYF. The sequenced part of the CDR3 DNA is TGCAGTGCTGACCTAAGCGACTACTTACAAGAGACC.

This clone was picked up many times. The CDR3 end is not reached by the read, which stops 3 residues before it; the germline J gene fills it in. The chain links TRBV7-2 to TRBJ2-2, with D perhaps matching TRBD2 (6 bases). V was shortened by 5 bases and J by 0 bases, with 10 bases between the two germline ends. CDR3 length: 15 amino acids. The germline gives CDR1 SGHTA, CDR2 FQGNSA. The sequenced CDR3 bases are TGTGCCAGCAGCCCGGGACTGGCGAACACCGGGGAG. As protein: CASSPGLANTGE. In full, the CDR3 is CASSPGLANTGELFF.

This clone came up many times. The DNA ends 3 residues before the CDR3 does, and the rest of the CDR3 is filled in from the germline J gene. The V and J genes are TRBV18 and TRBJ2-4; D gene uncertain. CDR1 KGHSH and CDR2 LQKENI come from the germline V gene. The CDR3 runs 14 residues. Trimming took off 3 bases at V and 5 bases at J, with 11 bases between the two ends. This CDR3 is CASSPTIRENIQYF. CDR3 DNA, as far as it was read: TGTGCCAGCTCACCCACAATTAGGGAAAACATT.

This clone was picked up many times. The read finishes 3 residues shy of the CDR3 end, and the germline J gene is used to complete it. V is TRBV20-1 and J is TRBJ2-6; D may be TRBD1 (5 bases). This CDR3 is 17 amino acids long. CDR1 DFQATT and CDR2 SNEGSKA come from the germline V gene (reference sequence). V lost 0 bases, J lost 0 bases, and 12 bases lay in between. CDR3 bases read: TGCAGTGCTAGAGACGCAACAGGAGTCTCTGGGGCCAACGTC. It codes for CSARDATGVSGANV. The CDR3 in its entirety is CSARDATGVSGANVLTF.

This clone was counted between two and nine times. The CDR3 extends 3 residues past the end of the read, so its final part is completed from the germline J gene. The V gene is TRBV19, the J gene TRBJ1-5; D might be TRBD1 (5 bases). CDR1 is LNHDA, CDR2 SQIVND, per germline (reference sequence). The CDR3 contains 14 residues. Trimming stripped 8 bases from V and 2 bases from J, with 13 bases between. The sequenced part of the CDR3 DNA is TGTGCCAGTGACAAGGGGTACGGCAATCAGCCC. Translation: CASDKGYGNQP. The CDR3 in full is CASDKGYGNQPQHF.

In its sample, this clone was seen a few times. From the germline J gene comes the end of the CDR3, since the read stops 3 residues before it. The V and J genes are TRBV10-2 and TRBJ1-2; tentatively, D is TRBD1 (5 bases). The V end lost 10 bases, the J end lost 2 bases, and 8 bases lay between the germline ends. This CDR3 has 11 residues. CDR1 and CDR2 (germline): WSHSY, SAAADI. CDR3 sequence: CATQGNYGYTF. The CDR3 bases that were read are TGCGCCACCCAGGGAAACTATGGC.

This clone was counted ten times or more. The read halts 3 residues ahead of the CDR3 end, with the missing end drawn from the germline J gene. This chain connects TRBV5-1 to TRBJ1-1, with a weak D call TRBD1 (6 bases). Trimming removed 0 bases from V and 4 bases from J, with 13 bases in between. This CDR3 has 15 residues. The germline CDR1 and CDR2 sequences are SGHRS and YFSETQ. The CDR3 loop is CASSLAAGGGTEAFF. Partial CDR3 DNA: TGCGCCAGCAGCTTGGCCGCGGGAGGGGGCACTGAA.

This clone was seen many times. The read ends 3 residues early relative to the CDR3; the germline J gene fills the gap. The chain links TRBV7-2 to TRBJ2-2; 10 nucleotides agree with TRBD2. This CDR3 is built from 16 residues. Germline values: CDR1 SGHTA, CDR2 FQGNSA. V gave up 0 bases and J gave up 7 bases; unmatched junction bases: 5. CDR3 DNA (partial): TGTGCCAGCAGCTTAGCACTAGCGGGACTCCTCGGGGAG. Its translation: CASSLALAGLLGE. The entire CDR3 sequence reads CASSLALAGLLGELFF. The full variable domain, rest sourced from reference TRBV7-2 and TRBJ2-2, is GAGVSQSPSNKVTEKGKDVELRCDPISGHTALYWYRQSLGQGLEFLIYFQGNSAPDKSGLPSDRFSAERTGGSVSTLTIQRTQQEDSAVYLCASSLALAGLLGELFFGEGSRLTVL.

This clone was detected ten times or more. The observed sequence ends 3 residues before the CDR3 terminus, with the missing tail filled in from the germline J gene. This chain connects TRBV7-9 to TRBJ2-1, with 8 bases fitting TRBD2. Germline values: CDR1 SEHNR, CDR2 FQNEAQ (reference sequence). The CDR3 covers 14 residues. J was trimmed by 8 bases and V by 5 bases; bases with no gene match: 8. This chain's CDR3 is CASSRRLASDEQFF. The sequenced part of the CDR3 DNA is TGTGCCAGCAGCCGCCGACTAGCGAGCGATGAG.

This clone was seen repeatedly, ten times or more. The read halts 3 residues ahead of the CDR3 end, with the missing end drawn from the germline J gene. The chain couples TRBV18 to TRBJ2-7; D may be TRBD1 (6 bases). CDR1 is KGHSH, CDR2 LQKENI, per germline. CDR3 size: 14 residues. V was cut by 1 base and J by 2 bases, with 9 bases left in between. The sequenced CDR3 bases are TGTGCCAGCTCACCACAACAGGGTCCCTACGAG. It translates to CASSPQQGPYE. The complete CDR3 protein is CASSPQQGPYEQYF.

This clone occurred many times. Read sequence stops 3 residues before the CDR3 end, and the germline J gene provides the missing end. This chain uses TRBV7-4 with TRBJ1-3; a possible D gene is TRBD1 (6 bases). Deletions cut 2 bases from V and 2 bases from J, with 13 bases between. Germline V lookup: CDR1 SGHVT, CDR2 SQSDAQ. The CDR3 runs to 16 residues. CDR3 residues: CASSLTKDRAGNTIYF. The DNA read from the CDR3 is TGTGCCAGCAGCTTAACCAAGGACAGAGCTGGAAACACC.

This clone showed up many times. The CDR3 extends 3 residues past the end of the read, so its final part is completed from the germline J gene. V gene TRBV10-1 combines with J gene TRBJ2-1, with a possible D match to TRBD1 (6 bases). The V and J ends lost 6 bases and 6 bases respectively, with 12 bases between them. The CDR3 length is 13 residues. CDR1 WNHNN and CDR2 SYGVQD come from the germline V gene (reference sequence). The CDR3 here is CASRGTGFNEQFF. The sequenced part of the CDR3 DNA is TGCGCCAGCAGAGGTACAGGGTTCAATGAG.

This clone has a count of ten or more. The read terminates 3 residues before the CDR3 end, so the remaining end is supplied by the germline J gene. This chain uses TRBV5-1 with TRBJ2-7; weak D call: TRBD2 (5 bases). The CDR3 has 16 amino acids. V lost 0 bases and J lost 0, with 13 bases in between. In germline, CDR1 is SGHRS, CDR2 YFSETQ. CDR3 sequence reads: CASSLAIGADSYEQYF. Incomplete CDR3 DNA: TGCGCCAGCAGCTTGGCCATCGGAGCGGACTCCTACGAG.

This clone has a count of ten or more. Read coverage stops 3 residues before the CDR3 terminus; the germline J gene supplies the remainder. The chain combines TRBV5-6 with TRBJ2-5; D is perhaps TRBD2 (6 bases). Germline lookup yields CDR1 SGHDT and CDR2 YYEEEE. V lost 4 bases and J 3 bases, leaving 13 bases between the germline ends. This CDR3 is 14 amino acids long. Incomplete CDR3 DNA: TGTGCCAGCAGCGCTGGGACTGCTAAAGAGACC. Translation gives CASSAGTAKET. The whole CDR3 protein is CASSAGTAKETQYF.

This clone was seen repeatedly, ten times or more. The CDR3 protein is CASKELARYTDTQYF. The covered CDR3 bases are TGTGCCAGCAAGGAGCTAGCGAGATACACAGATACG. The chain joins TRBV7-9 to TRBJ2-3, with a weak D call TRBD2 (6 bases). From the germline J gene comes the end of the CDR3, since the read stops 3 residues before it. From germline, CDR1 is SEHNR and CDR2 FQNEAQ (reference sequence). The CDR3 contains 15 residues. V shed 7 bases and J shed 2 bases, with 16 bases lying between them.

In the case of this clone: The CDR3 end falls 3 residues outside the read, so it is completed with the germline J gene. The J gene is TRBJ2-1, the V gene TRBV5-1, with 11 bases matching TRBD2. The CDR3 is 17 amino acids. CDR1 SGHRS and CDR2 YFSETQ come from the germline V gene. The V and J ends lost 4 bases and 4 bases, in that order; junction bases with no gene match: 10. CDR3 DNA, as far as it was read: TGCGCCAGCAGCATTCCAGGGGGACTAGCGGTTTACAATGAG. The encoded protein is CASSIPGGLAVYNE. The whole CDR3 is CASSIPGGLAVYNEQFF.